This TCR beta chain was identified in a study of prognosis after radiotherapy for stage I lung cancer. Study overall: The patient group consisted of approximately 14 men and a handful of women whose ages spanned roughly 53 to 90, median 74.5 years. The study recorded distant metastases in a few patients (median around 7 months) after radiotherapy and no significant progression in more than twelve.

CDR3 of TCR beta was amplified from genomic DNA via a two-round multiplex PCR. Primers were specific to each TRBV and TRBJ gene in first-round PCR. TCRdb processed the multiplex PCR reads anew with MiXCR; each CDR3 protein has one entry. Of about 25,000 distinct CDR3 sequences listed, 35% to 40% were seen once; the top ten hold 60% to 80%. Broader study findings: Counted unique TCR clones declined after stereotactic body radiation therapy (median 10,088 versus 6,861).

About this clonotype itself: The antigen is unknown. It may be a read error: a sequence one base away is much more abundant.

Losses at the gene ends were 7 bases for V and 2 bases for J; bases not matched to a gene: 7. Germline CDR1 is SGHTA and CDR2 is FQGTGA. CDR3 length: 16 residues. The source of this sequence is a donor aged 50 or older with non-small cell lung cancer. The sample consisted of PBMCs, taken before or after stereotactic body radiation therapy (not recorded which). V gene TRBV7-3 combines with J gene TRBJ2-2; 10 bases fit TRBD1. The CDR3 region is CASISRTGGNTGELFF. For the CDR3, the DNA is TGTGCCAGCATCTCCCGGACAGGGGGTAACACCGGGGAGCTGTTTTTT.